Presented here are 28 T cell receptor beta chains from one specimen sequenced in a study of response to subunit inactivated influenza vaccine. TCRdb used MiXCR to reprocess the RT-PCR reads, holding one entry per CDR3 protein. The data contain about 800,000 distinct CDR3 sequences, 21% of them singletons. The material sequenced was PBMCs from blood, taken 4 to 6 days after vaccination. These receptors came from a man aged 45-65 years who received an inactivated influenza vaccine.

The V call is TRBV5-1, the J call TRBJ2-7; 8 positions agree with TRBD1. The CDR3 consists of 15 residues. V shed 1 base, J shed 2 bases, and the junction held 5 bases outside the gene matches. Per germline, CDR1 SGHRS and CDR2 YFSETQ. CDR3 in amino acids: CASSLTGGRAYEQYF. CDR3 coding DNA: TGCGCCAGCAGCTTGACAGGGGGGCGCGCCTACGAGCAGTACTTC.

This sequence joins TRBV4-1 and TRBJ2-3, with 9 bases identical to TRBD2. Germline lookup yields CDR1 MGHRA and CDR2 YSYEKL. Trimming cost V 3 bases and J 1 base; bases outside gene matches: 8. This CDR3 contains 17 residues. The CDR3 spells CASSQTRASGGTDTQYF. CDR3 coding DNA: TGCGCCAGCAGCCAGACCCGAGCTAGCGGGGGCACAGATACGCAGTATTTT.

This chain links TRBV5-1 with TRBJ2-2, with D unclear. Trimming left V 2 bases short and J 7 bases short, with 15 bases between. The CDR3 length is 15 residues. Looked up from germline, CDR1 is SGHRS and CDR2 is YFSETQ. The CDR3, as DNA: TGCGCCAGCAGCTTTTTTGGGGTTGTCGGCGGGGAGCTGTTTTTT. It codes for CASSFFGVVGGELFF.

Details on this clonotype: A clone one base away is much larger, so this may be a read error. V gene TRBV12-3 or TRBV12-4 combines with J gene TRBJ2-5; tentatively, D is TRBD2 (6 bases). This CDR3 is built from 12 residues. The V end was cut by 3 bases, the J end by 9 bases, with 11 bases between. CDR3 residues: CASSFYGEAQYF. CDR3 nucleotides: TGTGCCAGCAGTTTTTACGGGGAGGCCCAGTACTTC.

The chain combines TRBV30 with TRBJ2-1; 9 bases line up with TRBD2. Losses at the gene ends were 4 bases for V and 9 bases for J; bases not matched to a gene: 13. The CDR3 is 15 residues long. In germline, CDR1 is GTSNPN, CDR2 SVGIG (reference sequence). The CDR3 is CAWTGPAGGFTEQFF. The CDR3 nucleotides are TGTGCCTGGACTGGGCCAGCGGGGGGTTTTACTGAGCAGTTCTTC.

At least ten counts were recorded for this clonotype. The rearrangement links TRBV29-1 to TRBJ2-5; D perhaps matches TRBD2 (6 bases). Germline V CDR1 and CDR2: SQVTM, ANQGSEA. The V gene lost 2 bases and the J gene lost 4 bases, with 8 bases spanning the gap. The CDR3 sequence is 12 residues long. The CDR3: CSVERGGETQYF. CDR3 coding DNA: TGCAGCGTTGAACGGGGAGGAGAGACCCAGTACTTC. The entire variable domain, with the rest obtained from reference TRBV29-1 and TRBJ2-5, is as follows: SAVISQKPSRDICQRGTSLTIQCQVDSQVTMMFWYRQQPGQSLTLIATANQGSEATYESGFVIDKFPISRPNLTFSTLTVSNMSPEDSSIYLCSVERGGETQYFGPGTRLLVL.

At least ten counts were recorded for this clonotype. The rearrangement joins TRBV15 to TRBJ2-3; D unclear. The length of the CDR3 is 11 residues. Germline assignment: CDR1 LNHNV and CDR2 YYDKDF (reference sequence). Trimming cost V 8 bases and J 1 base, with 4 bases left between them. The chain's CDR3 is CATQGTDTQYF. In DNA form, the CDR3 reads TGTGCCACCCAGGGCACAGATACGCAGTATTTT.

This clonotype was recorded many times. The genes are TRBV12-3 or TRBV12-4 and TRBJ2-7, with D unclear. V was clipped by 6 bases and J by 0 bases, with 12 bases between them. The CDR3 loop spans 14 amino acids. The CDR3 protein is CASSPRTDSYEQYF. The DNA of the CDR3 is TGTGCCAGCAGCCCGAGGACGGACTCCTACGAGCAGTACTTC.

This clonotype was picked up many times. The chain recombines TRBV7-2 with TRBJ1-2, with a weak D call TRBD1 (6 bases). V shed 0 bases and J shed 5 bases, with 13 bases lying between them. This CDR3 is built from 15 residues. Germline V gene lookup returns CDR1 SGHTA and CDR2 FQGNSA. The chain's CDR3 is CASSLAPGASYGYTF. CDR3 nucleotide sequence: TGTGCCAGCAGCTTAGCGCCAGGGGCGTCATATGGCTACACCTTC.

This clonotype came up a few times. The chain couples TRBV7-9 to TRBJ2-5; a possible D gene is TRBD1 (6 bases). There are 14 residues in the CDR3. V lost 6 bases, J lost 2 bases, and 13 bases lay in between. Germline CDR1 SEHNR, CDR2 FQNEAQ (reference sequence). The CDR3 region is CASSRWDTQETQYF. As DNA, the CDR3 is TGTGCCAGCAGTCGGTGGGACACACAAGAGACCCAGTACTTC.

DNA for the CDR3: TGTGCCAGCACCGCCGGGACAAATAGCAATCAGCCCCAGCATTTT. The encoded protein is CASTAGTNSNQPQHF. This chain links TRBV7-8 with TRBJ1-5; D is possibly TRBD1 (6 bases). The CDR3 totals 15 residues. Germline V lookup: CDR1 SGHVS, CDR2 FQNEAQ. Trimming removed 7 bases at V and 0 bases at J, with 13 bases between.

In its sample, this clonotype was seen a few times. This chain links TRBV5-1 with TRBJ2-1; D is uncertain. V lost 3 bases, J lost 3 bases, and 4 bases lay in between. Germline loops: CDR1 SGHRS, CDR2 YFSETQ. This CDR3 comprises 12 residues. CDR3 residues: CASSWLYNEQFF. In DNA form, the CDR3 reads TGCGCCAGCAGCTGGCTCTACAATGAGCAGTTCTTC.

This rearrangement joins TRBV5-1 to TRBJ1-2, with 7 positions matching TRBD1. Trimming at V came to 0 bases and at J to 6 bases, leaving 2 bases not matched to a gene. The CDR3 is made up of 13 amino acids. The germline V gene encodes CDR1 SGHRS and CDR2 YFSETQ. The CDR3, as DNA: TGCGCCAGCAGCTTGGGACAGGGAAATGGCTACACCTTC. Residues: CASSLGQGNGYTF.

The sample holds a few counts of this clonotype. J is TRBJ2-7 and V is TRBV20-1; TRBD2 might be the D (6 bases). CDR1 and CDR2 from the germline V gene are DFQATT and SNEGSKA (reference sequence). The V end lost 0 bases, the J end lost 5 bases, and 14 bases lay between the germline ends. This CDR3 comprises 14 residues. The chain's CDR3 is CSARDPRGGDEQYF. The CDR3 nucleotides read TGCAGTGCTAGAGATCCACGGGGCGGGGACGAGCAGTACTTC.

This clonotype was counted between two and nine times. The J gene is TRBJ1-5, the V gene TRBV25-1, with D unresolved. The CDR3 is made up of 13 amino acids. V was shortened by 1 base and J by 5 bases, with 6 bases between the two germline ends. CDR1 and CDR2 (germline): MGHDK, SYGVNS. CDR3 sequence: CASSELVDQPQHF. In nucleotides, the CDR3 is TGTGCCAGCAGTGAATTGGTAGATCAGCCCCAGCATTTT.

The V and J genes are TRBV7-2 and TRBJ2-7; TRBD1 matches 7 bases. Germline V CDR1 and CDR2: SGHTA, FQGNSA. The trim removed 2 bases at V and 0 bases at J, leaving 4 bases unmatched. The CDR3 spans 15 residues. DNA of the CDR3: TGTGCCAGCAGCTTATTAAACAGGGGCTCCTACGAGCAGTACTTC. This gives the protein CASSLLNRGSYEQYF.

This clonotype was recorded a few times. The rearrangement uses TRBV12-3 or TRBV12-4 and TRBJ2-1; 7 nucleotides agree with TRBD2. V was clipped by 2 bases and J by 9 bases; unmatched bases: 10. The CDR3 length is 15 residues. CDR3 DNA sequence: TGTGCCAGCAGTTTATCCGGACTAGGCGCCAGTGAGCAGTTCTTC. This codes for CASSLSGLGASEQFF.

This clonotype was picked up a small number of times. The J gene is TRBJ1-3, the V gene TRBV2; the D gene is possibly TRBD1 (5 bases). V was cut by 3 bases and J by 6 bases, with 15 bases left in between. The CDR3 runs 15 residues. The germline CDR1 and CDR2 sequences are SNHLY and FYNNEI. The CDR3: CASSDREPLANTIYF. Written as DNA, the CDR3 is TGTGCCAGCAGTGACAGGGAACCTCTGGCAAACACCATATATTTT.

V usage is TRBV29-1 and J usage is TRBJ1-2; D gene unclear. CDR1 and CDR2 (germline): SQVTM, ANQGSEA. V was cut by 3 bases and J by 2 bases, with 13 bases left in between. The CDR3 has 14 residues. The CDR3 is CSVDFSSSNYGYTF. Written as DNA, the CDR3 is TGCAGCGTTGATTTCAGCTCTAGCAACTATGGCTACACCTTC.

This clonotype was seen more than once but under ten times. The chain uses TRBV2 and TRBJ2-1, with 9 bases that match TRBD2. Germline V lookup: CDR1 SNHLY, CDR2 FYNNEI. The CDR3 runs to 16 residues. V was pared by 4 bases and J by 0 bases, with 4 bases of the junction left unmatched. Written as DNA, the CDR3 is TGTGCCAGCAGTGCTCTAGCGGGGAGCTCCTACAATGAGCAGTTCTTC. This gives the protein CASSALAGSSYNEQFF.

About this clonotype: The junction departs from germline at one end; a sequencing error may be responsible. The rearrangement links TRBV20-1 to TRBJ1-2; D is undetermined. The CDR3 totals 12 residues. Germline V CDR1 and CDR2: DFQATT, SNEGSKA (reference sequence). The CDR3 DNA reads as TGCCGTGCTAGCAAAGGACTGGATGGCTACACCTTC. Encoded protein: CRASKGLDGYTF.

The chain employs TRBV6-5 and TRBJ2-5; unclear D gene. CDR1 is MNHEY and CDR2 is SVGAGI in the germline V gene. The CDR3 spans 12 residues. V lost 7 bases and J 5 bases, leaving 11 bases between the germline ends. For the CDR3, the DNA is TGTGCCAGCACCCTTAGTAACGAGACCCAGTACTTC. Translating it yields CASTLSNETQYF.

The chain joins TRBV20-1 to TRBJ2-5; the match to TRBD2 covers 11 bases. The CDR3 covers 15 residues. J was trimmed by 0 bases and V by 7 bases; bases with no gene match: 7. Germline CDR1 reads DFQATT; CDR2 reads SNEGSKA (reference sequence). The CDR3 DNA follows: TGCAGTGGGCGTCTAGCGGGGGGAAACCAAGAGACCCAGTACTTC. Its translation: CSGRLAGGNQETQYF.

This clonotype has a count of ten or more. The rearrangement joins TRBV12-3 or TRBV12-4 to TRBJ2-7, with TRBD2 matching over 10 bases. The junction had 8 bases not matched to a gene; V was cut back by 7 bases and J by 2 bases. This CDR3 spans 15 amino acids. CDR3 DNA sequence: TGTGCCAGCACCATAGCGGGAGGCAGTCCCTACGAGCAGTACTTC. It specifies CASTIAGGSPYEQYF.

The genes are TRBV4-2 and TRBJ1-6; D remains unclear. The CDR3 loop spans 16 amino acids. The germline CDR1 and CDR2 sequences are LGHNA and YNFKEQ. The V end lost 3 bases, the J end lost 4 bases, and 13 bases lay between the germline ends. The CDR3 loop reads CASSQEKQSYNSPLHF. CDR3 DNA: TGTGCCAGCAGCCAGGAGAAACAGAGTTATAATTCACCCCTCCACTTT.

The sample holds a few counts of this clonotype. The chain combines TRBV20-1 with TRBJ1-2, with 7 bases matching TRBD1. The J segment lost 4 bases and the V segment lost 4 bases, leaving 9 bases of the junction unmatched. The CDR3 consists of 14 residues. CDR1 DFQATT and CDR2 SNEGSKA come from the germline V gene (reference sequence). The CDR3 region is CSAIMVTGFYGYTF. The CDR3 DNA reads as TGCAGTGCTATCATGGTGACAGGGTTCTATGGCTACACCTTC.

CDR3 loop: CSAETSGGADTQYF. DNA for the CDR3: TGCAGTGCTGAGACTAGCGGGGGGGCAGATACGCAGTATTTT. This rearrangement joins TRBV20-1 to TRBJ2-3; TRBD2 aligns across 14 bases. CDR3 size: 14 residues. V trimming: 5 bases; J trimming: 4 bases; junction bases outside the gene matches: 2. The germline V gene encodes CDR1 DFQATT and CDR2 SNEGSKA (reference sequence).

Only a few counts were recorded for this clonotype. The V and J genes are TRBV20-1 and TRBJ1-1; D possibly corresponds to TRBD1 (5 bases). V lost 2 bases, J lost 4 bases, and 17 bases lay in between. Germline assignment: CDR1 DFQATT and CDR2 SNEGSKA (reference sequence). There are 15 residues in the CDR3. The CDR3, as DNA: TGCAGTGCTAGATTTTTGCGGGGGAAGAGCACTGAAGCTTTCTTT. It specifies CSARFLRGKSTEAFF.